A single T cell receptor beta chain is shown here with its context. Its matching antigen is unknown. These data belong to a study of identical twins. Study-level results: Findings depended on cross-sectional statistics rather than tracking the same donors.

One entry per CDR3 protein results from TCRdb running MiXCR on the 5' RACE reads. The sample has hundreds of thousands of distinct CDR3 sequences; approximately 24% are singletons. Germline loops: CDR1 DFQATT, CDR2 SNEGSKA (reference sequence). The CDR3 extends over 15 amino acids. J lost 6 bases, V lost 0 bases, and 5 bases had no gene match. In addition, the sample was reused for a study of T cells expressing NK-cell markers. That investigation notes: Uncertainty persisted over the HCMV specificity of expanded NKG2C+ T cell clones.

Sequences were obtained from CD4+ T cells sorted from blood. The sequence derives from a young woman in good health. The chain couples TRBV20-1 to TRBJ2-2; 9 nucleotides agree with TRBD2. Here the CDR3 DNA reads TGCAGTGCTAGAGAGTATAGCGGGAGAGCCGGGGAGCTGTTTTTT. Translation: CSAREYSGRAGELFF.